The clone carrying this T cell receptor beta chain was seen only once. This entry belongs to a study of blood T cell repertoires in COVID-19. Libraries were prepared by immunoSEQ multiplex PCR; TCRdb keeps only in-frame clonotypes and omits some of them. The repertoire holds 280,000 or so clones, with approximately 86% as singletons. Germline lookup yields CDR1 KGHDR and CDR2 SFDVKD. Trimming pared 9 bases from V and 0 bases from J, leaving 21 bases between. This CDR3 is 17 amino acids long. The chain carries TRBV24-1 and TRBJ2-3, with D perhaps matching TRBD2 (6 bases). Sequenced input: peripheral blood. This TCR was recovered from a woman between 25 and 40 years old who had recovered from COVID-19. The CDR3: CATANGFLATSTDTQYF. CDR3 sequence (DNA): TGTGCCACCGCCAACGGTTTTCTAGCGACTAGCACAGATACGCAGTATTTT.